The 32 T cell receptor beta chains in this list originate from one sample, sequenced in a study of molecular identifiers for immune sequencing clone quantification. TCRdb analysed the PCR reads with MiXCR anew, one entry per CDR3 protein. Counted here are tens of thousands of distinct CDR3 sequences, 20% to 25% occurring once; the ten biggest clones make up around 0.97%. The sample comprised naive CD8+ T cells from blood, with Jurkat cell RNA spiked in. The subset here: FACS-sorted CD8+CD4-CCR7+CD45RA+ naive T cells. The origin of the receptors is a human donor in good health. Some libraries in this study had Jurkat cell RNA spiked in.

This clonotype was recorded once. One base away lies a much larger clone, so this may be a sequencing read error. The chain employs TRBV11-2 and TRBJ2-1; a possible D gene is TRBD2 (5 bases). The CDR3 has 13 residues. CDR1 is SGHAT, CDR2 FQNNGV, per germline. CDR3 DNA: TGTGCCATAAGCGGCGGCTCCTACAATGAGCCGTTCTTC. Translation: CAISGGSYNEPFF.

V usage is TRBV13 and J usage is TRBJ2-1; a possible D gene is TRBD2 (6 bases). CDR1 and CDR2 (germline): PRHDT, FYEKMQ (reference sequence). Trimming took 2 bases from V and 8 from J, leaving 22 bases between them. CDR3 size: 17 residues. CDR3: CASSLIDWEANRDEQFF. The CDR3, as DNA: TGTGCCAGCAGCTTAATTGACTGGGAGGCCAATAGGGATGAGCAGTTCTTC.

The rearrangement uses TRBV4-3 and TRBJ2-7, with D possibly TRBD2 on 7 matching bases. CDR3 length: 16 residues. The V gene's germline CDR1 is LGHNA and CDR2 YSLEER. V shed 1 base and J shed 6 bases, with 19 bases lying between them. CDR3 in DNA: TGCGCCAGCAGCCAAGGTTGGGGGGGCGTCGGGTCCGAGCAGTACTTC. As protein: CASSQGWGGVGSEQYF.

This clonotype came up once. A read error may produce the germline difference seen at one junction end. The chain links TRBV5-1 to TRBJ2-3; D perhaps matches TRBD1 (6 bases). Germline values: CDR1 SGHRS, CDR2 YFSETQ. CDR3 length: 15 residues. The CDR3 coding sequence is TGCGCCCGCCGCTCCGGACAGTCTAGCACAGATCCGCAGTATTTT. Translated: CARRSGQSSTDPQYF.

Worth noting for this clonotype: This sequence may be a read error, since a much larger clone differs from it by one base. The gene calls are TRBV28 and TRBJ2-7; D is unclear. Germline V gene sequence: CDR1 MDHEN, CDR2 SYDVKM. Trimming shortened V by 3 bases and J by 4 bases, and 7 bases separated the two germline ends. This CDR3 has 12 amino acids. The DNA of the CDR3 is TGTGCCAGCAGTTTTGGGATTTACGAGCAGTACTTC. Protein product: CASSFGIYEQYF.

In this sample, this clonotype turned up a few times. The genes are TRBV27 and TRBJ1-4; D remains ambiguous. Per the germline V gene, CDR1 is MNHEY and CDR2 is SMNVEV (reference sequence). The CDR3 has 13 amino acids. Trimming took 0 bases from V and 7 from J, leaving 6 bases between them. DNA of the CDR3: TGTGCCAGCAGTTTATCGGGCGCTGAAAAACTGTTTTTT. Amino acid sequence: CASSLSGAEKLFF. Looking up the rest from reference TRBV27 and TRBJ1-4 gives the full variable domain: EAQVTQNPRYLITVTGKKLTVTCSQNMNHEYMSWYRQDPGLGLRQIYYSMNVEVTDKGDVPEGYKVSRKEKRNFPLILESPSPNQTSLYFCASSLSGAEKLFFGSGTQLSVL.

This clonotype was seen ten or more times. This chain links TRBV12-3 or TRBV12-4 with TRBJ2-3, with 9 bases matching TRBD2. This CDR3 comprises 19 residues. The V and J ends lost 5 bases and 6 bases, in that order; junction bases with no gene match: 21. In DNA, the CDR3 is TGTGCCAGCAGTCTTCCACCAAATGAGCGGGGGGACTCAGGTGATACGCAGTATTTT. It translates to CASSLPPNERGDSGDTQYF.

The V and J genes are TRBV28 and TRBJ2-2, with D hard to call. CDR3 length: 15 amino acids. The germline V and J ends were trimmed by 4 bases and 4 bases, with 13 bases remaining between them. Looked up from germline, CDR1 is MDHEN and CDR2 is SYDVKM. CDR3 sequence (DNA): TGTGCCAGCAGTTCAGTCAGGCCAGGCACCGGGGAGCTGTTTTTT. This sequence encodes CASSSVRPGTGELFF.

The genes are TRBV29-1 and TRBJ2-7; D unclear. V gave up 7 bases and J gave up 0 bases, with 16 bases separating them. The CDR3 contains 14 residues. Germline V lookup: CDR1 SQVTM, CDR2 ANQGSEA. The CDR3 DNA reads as TGCAGCGCCGAAAATGTAGAAGACTCCTACGAGCAGTACTTC. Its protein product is CSAENVEDSYEQYF.

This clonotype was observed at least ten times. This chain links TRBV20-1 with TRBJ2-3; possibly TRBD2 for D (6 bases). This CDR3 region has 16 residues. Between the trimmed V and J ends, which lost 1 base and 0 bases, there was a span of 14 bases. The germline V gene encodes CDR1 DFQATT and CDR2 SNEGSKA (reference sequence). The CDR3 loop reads CSARGPLAPSTDTQYF. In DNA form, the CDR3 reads TGCAGTGCTAGAGGTCCTCTAGCGCCTAGCACAGATACGCAGTATTTT.

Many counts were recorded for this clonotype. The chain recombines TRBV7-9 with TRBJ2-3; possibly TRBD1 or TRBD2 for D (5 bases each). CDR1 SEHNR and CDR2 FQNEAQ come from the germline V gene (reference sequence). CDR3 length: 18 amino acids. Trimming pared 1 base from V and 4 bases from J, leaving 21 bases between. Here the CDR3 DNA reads TGTGCCAGCAGCTTAGGCAGACCTCCGGGGCACAGCGCAGATACGCAGTATTTT. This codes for CASSLGRPPGHSADTQYF.

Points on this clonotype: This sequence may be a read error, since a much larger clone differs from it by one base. The CDR3 nucleotides read TGTGCCAGCAGCCTCCCTGGCGCTAGCGCTCTCTTAGCGCAGTACTTC. Translating it yields CASSLPGASALLAQYF. The chain couples TRBV7-8 to TRBJ2-7, with D perhaps matching TRBD2 (6 bases). The CDR3 loop spans 16 amino acids. Germline V gene lookup returns CDR1 SGHVS and CDR2 FQNEAQ. The germline V and J ends were trimmed by 5 bases and 9 bases, with 26 bases remaining between them.

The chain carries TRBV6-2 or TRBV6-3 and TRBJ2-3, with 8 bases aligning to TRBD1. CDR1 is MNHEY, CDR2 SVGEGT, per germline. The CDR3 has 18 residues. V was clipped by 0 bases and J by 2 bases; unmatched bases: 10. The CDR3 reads CASSYSPWTGYTTDTQYF. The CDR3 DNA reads TGTGCCAGCAGTTACTCCCCGTGGACAGGGTATACCACAGATACGCAGTATTTT.

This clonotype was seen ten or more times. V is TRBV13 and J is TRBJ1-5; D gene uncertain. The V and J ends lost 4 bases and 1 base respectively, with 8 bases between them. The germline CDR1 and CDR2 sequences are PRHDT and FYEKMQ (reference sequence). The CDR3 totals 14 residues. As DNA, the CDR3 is TGTGCCAGCAGCTCCGGGGAGAGCAATCAGCCCCAGCATTTT. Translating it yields CASSSGESNQPQHF.

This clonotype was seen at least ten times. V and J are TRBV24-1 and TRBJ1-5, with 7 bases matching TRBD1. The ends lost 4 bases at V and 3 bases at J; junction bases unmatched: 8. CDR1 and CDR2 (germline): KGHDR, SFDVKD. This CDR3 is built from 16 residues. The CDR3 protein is CATSDLDRVDNQPQHF. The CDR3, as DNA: TGTGCCACCAGTGACCTCGACAGGGTGGACAATCAGCCCCAGCATTTT.

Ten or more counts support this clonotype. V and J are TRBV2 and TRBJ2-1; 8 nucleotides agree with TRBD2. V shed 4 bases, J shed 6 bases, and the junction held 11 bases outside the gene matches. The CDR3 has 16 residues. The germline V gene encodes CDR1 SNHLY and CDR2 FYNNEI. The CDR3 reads CASSGWVLAVANEQFF. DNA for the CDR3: TGTGCCAGCAGTGGATGGGTACTAGCGGTAGCCAATGAGCAGTTCTTC.

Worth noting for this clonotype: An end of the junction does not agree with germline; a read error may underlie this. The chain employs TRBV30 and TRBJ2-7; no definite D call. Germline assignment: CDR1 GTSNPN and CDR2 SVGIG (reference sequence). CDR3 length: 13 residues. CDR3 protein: CAWSVDLSHEQYF. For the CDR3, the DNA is TGTGCCTGGAGTGTGGACCTCTCCCACGAGCAGTACTTC.

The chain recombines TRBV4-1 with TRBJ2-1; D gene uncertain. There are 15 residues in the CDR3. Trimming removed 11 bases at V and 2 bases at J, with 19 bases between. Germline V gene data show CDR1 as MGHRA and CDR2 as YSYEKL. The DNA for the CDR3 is TGCGCCCGCCGCCAAGCTCCTAGGACCTACAATGAGCAGTTCTTC. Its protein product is CARRQAPRTYNEQFF.

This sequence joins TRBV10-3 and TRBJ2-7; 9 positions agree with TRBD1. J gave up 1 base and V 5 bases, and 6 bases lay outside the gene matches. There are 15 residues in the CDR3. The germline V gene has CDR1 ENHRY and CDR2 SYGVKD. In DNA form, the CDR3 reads TGTGCCATCAGTCACCCGGGACAGGGATCCTACGAGCAGTACTTC. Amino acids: CAISHPGQGSYEQYF.

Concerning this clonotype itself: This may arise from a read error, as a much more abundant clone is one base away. This CDR3 is CTSSWDPKVAKNIQYF. The CDR3 DNA reads as TGTACCAGCAGTTGGGACCCAAAAGTAGCCAAAAACATTCAGTACTTC. J is TRBJ2-4 and V is TRBV28; possibly TRBD1 or TRBD2 for D (5 bases each). Germline-derived CDR1 and CDR2 are MDHEN and SYDVKM. This CDR3 contains 16 residues.

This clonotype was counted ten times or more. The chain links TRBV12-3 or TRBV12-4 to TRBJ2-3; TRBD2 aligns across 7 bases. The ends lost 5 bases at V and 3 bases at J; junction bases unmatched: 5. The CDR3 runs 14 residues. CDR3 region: CASSRAGETDTQYF. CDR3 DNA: TGTGCCAGCAGTCGGGCGGGAGAGACAGATACGCAGTATTTT.

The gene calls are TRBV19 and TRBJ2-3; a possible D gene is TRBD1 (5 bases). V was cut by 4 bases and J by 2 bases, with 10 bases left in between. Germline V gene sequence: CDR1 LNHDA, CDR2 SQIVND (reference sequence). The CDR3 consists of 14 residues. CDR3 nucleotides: TGTGCCAGTAGTACAGGGTACCTCACAGATACGCAGTATTTT. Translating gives CASSTGYLTDTQYF.

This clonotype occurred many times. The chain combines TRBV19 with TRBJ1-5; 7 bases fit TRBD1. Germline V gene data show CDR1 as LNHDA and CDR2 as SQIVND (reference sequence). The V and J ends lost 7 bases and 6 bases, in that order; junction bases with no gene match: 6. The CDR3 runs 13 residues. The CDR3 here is CASTAGGGQPQHF. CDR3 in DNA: TGTGCCAGTACAGCAGGGGGGGGTCAGCCCCAGCATTTT.

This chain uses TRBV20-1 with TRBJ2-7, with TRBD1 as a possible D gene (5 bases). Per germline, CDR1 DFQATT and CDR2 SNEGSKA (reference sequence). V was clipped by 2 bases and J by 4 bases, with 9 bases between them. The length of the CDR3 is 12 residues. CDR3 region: CSARNQGYEQYF. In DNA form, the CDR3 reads TGCAGTGCTAGAAATCAGGGATACGAGCAGTACTTC.

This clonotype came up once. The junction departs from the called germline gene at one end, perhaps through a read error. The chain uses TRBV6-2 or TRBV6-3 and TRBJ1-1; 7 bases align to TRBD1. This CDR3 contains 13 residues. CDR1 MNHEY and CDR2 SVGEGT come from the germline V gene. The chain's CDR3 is CASSTMGQNETFF. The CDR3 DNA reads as TGTGCCAGCAGTACAATGGGACAGAATGAAACTTTCTTT.

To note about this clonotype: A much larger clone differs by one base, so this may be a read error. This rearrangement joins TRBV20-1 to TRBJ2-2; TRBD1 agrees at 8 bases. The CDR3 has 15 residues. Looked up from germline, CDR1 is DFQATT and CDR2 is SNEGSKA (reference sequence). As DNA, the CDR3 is TGCAGTGCTAGTGACAGGGGTGGACCCACCGGGGGGCTGTTTTTT. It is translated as CSASDRGGPTGGLFF.

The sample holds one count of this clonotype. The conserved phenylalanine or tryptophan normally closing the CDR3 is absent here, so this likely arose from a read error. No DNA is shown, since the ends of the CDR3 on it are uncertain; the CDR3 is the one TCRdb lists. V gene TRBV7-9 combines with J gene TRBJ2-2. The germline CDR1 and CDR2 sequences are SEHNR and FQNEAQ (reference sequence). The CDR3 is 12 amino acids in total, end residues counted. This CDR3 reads CASSWNNRELYI.

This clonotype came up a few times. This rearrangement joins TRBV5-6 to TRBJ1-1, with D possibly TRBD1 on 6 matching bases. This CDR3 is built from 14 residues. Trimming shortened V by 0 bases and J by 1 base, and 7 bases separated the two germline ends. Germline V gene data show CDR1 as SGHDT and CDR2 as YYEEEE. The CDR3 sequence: CASSLAGANTEAFF. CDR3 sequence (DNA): TGTGCCAGCAGCTTGGCGGGGGCGAACACTGAAGCTTTCTTT.

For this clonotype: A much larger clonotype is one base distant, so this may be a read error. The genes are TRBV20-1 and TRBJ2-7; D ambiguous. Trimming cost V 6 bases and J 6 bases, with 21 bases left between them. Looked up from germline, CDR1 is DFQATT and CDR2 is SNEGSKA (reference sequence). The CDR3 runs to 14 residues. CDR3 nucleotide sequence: TGCAGTGCGGAAGGATCCAACCGGCCGGTCGAGCAGTACTTC. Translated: CSAEGSNRPVEQYF.

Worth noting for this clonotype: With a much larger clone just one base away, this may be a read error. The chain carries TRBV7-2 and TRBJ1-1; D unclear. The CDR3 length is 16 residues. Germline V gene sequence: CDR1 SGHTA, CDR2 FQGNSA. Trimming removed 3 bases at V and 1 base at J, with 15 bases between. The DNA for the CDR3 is TGTGCCAGCAGCTTTCTCTGGACGGTGACGAACACTGAAGCTTTCTTT. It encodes CASSFLWTVTNTEAFF. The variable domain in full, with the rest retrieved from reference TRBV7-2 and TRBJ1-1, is GAGVSQSPSNKVTEKGKDVELRCDPISGHTALYWYRQSLGQGLEFLIYFQGNSAPDKSGLPSDRFSAERTGGSVSTLTIQRTQQEDSAVYLCASSFLWTVTNTEAFFGQGTRLTVV.

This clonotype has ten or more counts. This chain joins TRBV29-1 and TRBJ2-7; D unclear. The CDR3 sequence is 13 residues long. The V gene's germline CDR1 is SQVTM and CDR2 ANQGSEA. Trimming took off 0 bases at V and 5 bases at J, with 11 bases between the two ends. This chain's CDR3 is CSVEDRATHEQYF. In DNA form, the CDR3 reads TGCAGCGTTGAAGACCGAGCTACCCACGAGCAGTACTTC.

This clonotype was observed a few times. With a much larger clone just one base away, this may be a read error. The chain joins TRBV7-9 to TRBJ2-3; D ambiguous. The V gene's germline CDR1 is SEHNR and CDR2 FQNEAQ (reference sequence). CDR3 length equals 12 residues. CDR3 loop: CASNPGTDAQYF. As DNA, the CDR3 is TGTGCCAGCAACCCGGGTACAGATGCGCAGTATTTT.